Following are 11 T cell receptor beta chains from one sample sequenced in a study of cytomegalovirus exposure and HLA in healthy donors. The PCR ran on 60 Vbeta and 13 Jbeta primers. Only in-frame clones appear in the TCRdb table, and some are missing; sequencing was by immunoSEQ multiplex PCR. Of about 140,000 clones listed, 70% to 75% were seen once; the top ten hold approximately 1.6%. Sequencing was done on a sample of PBMCs. These receptors all stem from a woman in her 30s in good health and CMV-seronegative.

With regard to this clone: Germline and junction disagree at one end, which may indicate a read error. Additional DNA sequences in this sample encode the identical CDR3. The rearrangement joins TRBV6-1 to TRBJ2-7, with TRBD2 matching over 16 bases. The germline CDR1 and CDR2 sequences are MNHNS and SASEGT. CDR3 size: 20 residues. The CDR3 DNA reads as TGTGCCAGTAGTGCTTCGCCGGGACTAGCGGGAGGGCCGATCTCCTACGAGCAGTACTTC. Translation gives CASSASPGLAGGPISYEQYF.

The table lists this clone with a count of one. V gene TRBV25-1 combines with J gene TRBJ2-1, with a tentative D call TRBD1 (6 bases). Germline V CDR1 and CDR2: MGHDK, SYGVNS. V lost 5 bases to trimming and J lost 9 bases, with 23 bases between them. This CDR3 contains 16 residues. The CDR3 bases are TGTGCCAGCAGTCCCCGACAGGTCGAGACTCAGGGTGAGCAGTTCTTC. Translating gives CASSPRQVETQGEQFF.

V usage is TRBV29-1 and J usage is TRBJ2-5, with 8 positions matching TRBD2. V gave up 7 bases and J gave up 4 bases; unmatched junction bases: 11. The CDR3 is made up of 14 amino acids. Per the germline V gene, CDR1 is SQVTM and CDR2 is ANQGSEA. CDR3 loop: CSAVGAGVAETQYF. In DNA, the CDR3 is TGCAGCGCCGTGGGAGCGGGAGTGGCAGAGACCCAGTACTTC.

This chain connects TRBV28 to TRBJ1-6; D uncertain. Germline loops: CDR1 MDHEN, CDR2 SYDVKM. This CDR3 region has 14 residues. V gave up 4 bases and J gave up 7 bases, with 11 bases separating them. The CDR3 DNA reads as TGTGCCAGCAGTTCACCCCAGTTCAATTCACCCCTCCACTTT. It is translated as CASSSPQFNSPLHF.

This clone was seen more than once but under ten times. This chain connects TRBV11-2 to TRBJ1-6; 9 nucleotides line up with TRBD1. With 4 bases clipped from V and 10 bases from J, the junction kept 8 bases outside the gene matches. The CDR3 consists of 15 residues. In germline, CDR1 is SGHAT, CDR2 FQNNGV. The CDR3 spells CASSSGGQGQSPLHF. Here the CDR3 DNA reads TGTGCCAGCAGCTCTGGGGGACAGGGCCAGTCACCCCTCCACTTT.

The chain carries TRBV7-3 and TRBJ2-1; D is perhaps TRBD2 (6 bases). The CDR3 totals 12 residues. CDR1 SGHTA and CDR2 FQGTGA come from the germline V gene. The ends were cut back, 5 bases at V and 14 bases at J, with 16 bases in the middle. The CDR3 sequence is CASSGADRREFF. CDR3 DNA sequence: TGTGCCAGCAGCGGGGCCGATAGGAGGGAGTTCTTC.

This clone occurred a few times. V gene TRBV29-1 combines with J gene TRBJ2-3, with TRBD2 as a possible D gene (6 bases). Germline CDR1 SQVTM, CDR2 ANQGSEA. The V gene lost 0 bases and the J gene lost 2 bases, with 21 bases spanning the gap. This CDR3 comprises 18 residues. The CDR3 DNA is TGCAGCGTTGAAGAAGTTGTCCCGGGAGCGGTTTCCACAGATACGCAGTATTTT. The encoded protein is CSVEEVVPGAVSTDTQYF.

The chain is built from TRBV7-2 and TRBJ2-3; unclear D gene. Germline V gene data show CDR1 as SGHTA and CDR2 as FQGNSA. There are 15 residues in the CDR3. V was trimmed by 2 bases and J by 6 bases, leaving 15 bases between them. The CDR3 DNA reads TGTGCCAGCAGCTTATTCGGCAGTATCGGGGATACGCAGTATTTT. This gives the protein CASSLFGSIGDTQYF.

This clone was counted once. This chain uses TRBV19 with TRBJ2-1; 9 bases line up with TRBD2. Germline values: CDR1 LNHDA, CDR2 SQIVND (reference sequence). Trimming removed 5 bases from V and 6 bases from J; junction bases left unmatched: 11. The CDR3 length is 16 residues. The CDR3 loop reads CASSLIAGARGNEQFF. CDR3 coding DNA: TGTGCCAGTAGTCTTATAGCGGGAGCTAGGGGCAATGAGCAGTTCTTC.

The chain combines TRBV19 with TRBJ1-5; 7 nucleotides line up with TRBD1. The germline gives CDR1 LNHDA, CDR2 SQIVND (reference sequence). CDR3 length equals 14 residues. The V and J ends lost 6 bases and 2 bases, in that order; junction bases with no gene match: 4. CDR3 DNA sequence: TGTGCCAGTAGAAACACAGGGGGCAATCAGCCCCAGCATTTT. Amino acids: CASRNTGGNQPQHF.

This clone was observed a few times. The V and J genes are TRBV11-3 and TRBJ1-2; maybe TRBD1 (5 bases). The germline V gene encodes CDR1 SGHNT and CDR2 YENEEA. This CDR3 has 13 amino acids. V lost 5 bases, J lost 5 bases, and 12 bases lay in between. In nucleotides, the CDR3 is TGTGCCAGCAGCCCCGGACAAGGGTATGGCTACACCTTC. Protein sequence: CASSPGQGYGYTF.